Included here is one T cell receptor beta chain sequence, with context. The clone's antigen remains unknown. No base qualities exist here, and no much larger clone lies one base off it. Each collaborating institution followed its own protocols to collect whole blood in K2EDTA tubes. For TCRbeta analysis, collaborators shipped samples in one of three forms: frozen whole blood, isolated PBMCs, or DNA extracted from either of those sample types. TCRbeta CDR3 regions were amplified from genomic DNA using the immunoSEQ Assay, a bias-controlled multiplex PCR. Processing in the source paper ran as follows. Nucleated cell counts per sample were estimated from amplification of reference gene primers within the assay. To quantify the absolute abundance of each unique TCRbeta CDR3 rearrangement, sequence reads were collapsed and filtered. Productive Simpson clonality was computed per sample as the square root of Simpson's diversity index over productive rearrangements. Drawn from immuneACCESS, this table holds only the in-frame rearrangements with V and J called that TCRdb kept. Clones are partly lost; checked studies trace under half to an unresolved V gene and leave the rest unexplained. V, J and clone size are taken as reported in that table, and D and trimming were inferred from the DNA itself. This sample comprises roughly 95,000 clones, roughly four fifths of them detected only once. 4.1% of the sample comes from the top ten.

CDR1 SGDLS and CDR2 YYNGEE were looked up in the germline V gene. V trim: 4 bases; J trim: 6 bases; unmatched bases: 14. Reading from cysteine to phenylalanine, the CDR3 counts 16 amino acids. Only the CDR3 portion is preserved as DNA: 48 bases, with reading frame beginning at the first base. The source of the sample is a study of blood T cell repertoires in COVID-19 (dated by TCRdb to 2018 to 2020). Some background on the complete study: Samples covering the acute and convalescent phases of COVID-19 were provided by collaborators in the United States, Italy and Spain. The material from the prospective study consisted of cDNA or gDNA derived from T cells, B-cell-depleted T cells, or PBMCs. Deeply sampled blood TCRbeta repertoires from subjects exposed to, actively infected with, or recovered from COVID-19 were included in the dataset. The repertoires were made available in a free public database intended to serve as a resource for research on the immune response to SARS-CoV-2. Samples came from the ongoing ImmuneRACE study (first 160 participants) plus 1,254 subjects from 6 global collaborators. The sample metadata nearly always contained a de-identified subject ID, COVID-19 status, age in years and sex. Where available, HLA class I and class II types were obtained from metadata supplied by the sample provider rather than from assay-based typing.

Beyond this particular receptor, the publication reports: The amount of clinical and demographic metadata varied by source and participant and was provided uncurated.

The rearranged segments are TRBV9 and TRBJ1-2; 8 of the junction bases match TRBD1. Source material: peripheral blood. The clonotype originates from a man aged 55-75 years with acute or convalescent COVID-19. The CDR3 loop reads CASSRFLETGAHGYTF. The nucleotides read TGTGCCAGCAGCAGATTTTTAGAGACAGGGGCACATGGCTACACCTTC.